The next 2 T cell receptor beta chains were all read from a single sample in a study of cytomegalovirus exposure and HLA in healthy donors. Both 60 Vbeta primers and 13 Jbeta primers went into the PCR. The table came from immunoSEQ multiplex PCR; TCRdb's copy has only in-frame clones and leaves some out. This sample has some 70,000 clones, with 65% to 70% found just once. Sample: PBMCs. The receptors originated from a male donor in good health and CMV-seropositive.

The chain links TRBV4-3 to TRBJ1-5; D is unclear. The CDR3 is 20 amino acids. V gave up 0 bases and J gave up 1 base, with 22 bases separating them. Germline V gene data show CDR1 as LGHNA and CDR2 as YSLEER. The CDR3 region is CASSQEPPGYPGGSNQPQHF. In DNA, the CDR3 is TGCGCCAGCAGCCAAGAACCCCCTGGGTACCCGGGAGGGAGCAATCAGCCCCAGCATTTT.

The chain joins TRBV30 to TRBJ2-1; TRBD2 aligns across 9 bases. V lost 7 bases and J lost 4; bases outside the gene matches: 14. There are 16 residues in the CDR3. Germline-derived CDR1 and CDR2 are GTSNPN and SVGIG (reference sequence). DNA for the CDR3: TGTGCCTCCCCAGGGCGGGGGGGGTCGGGATACAATGAGCAGTTCTTC. Encoded protein: CASPGRGGSGYNEQFF.